Listed here are 24 T cell receptor beta chains from one sample, sequenced in a study of Ad26.COV2.S vaccination and SARS-CoV-2 variants (dated by TCRdb to the early 2020s). The treatment or condition label on this specimen signifies: around 19 received Ad26.COV2.S at low or high dose, single or two shots; 5 received placebo; per-sample allocation not given. Repertoires of vaccine and placebo recipients were sequenced from samples collected on day 63 after the first injection. The library was produced with the immunoSEQ multiplex PCR assay. Here the immuneACCESS table is served through TCRdb, limited to in-frame sequences with V and J called. Missing clones are a known gap in these copies; in checked studies unresolved V genes cover under half, and the rest lacks a known reason. The table for this sample lists approximately 300,000 clones; approximately 80% of them were counted only once. 2% to 2.5% of the sample comes from the top ten.

This sample comprised peripheral blood, obtained in a trial of Ad26.COV2.S vaccine versus placebo. Every receptor here comes from a person between 18 and 60 years old who received the Ad26.COV2.S COVID-19 vaccine or a placebo.

This clone has more than one count but fewer than ten. The chain couples TRBV4-1 to TRBJ2-7, with unresolved D. V dropped 1 base and J dropped 3 bases, with 7 bases sitting between them. This CDR3 contains 13 residues. Per the germline V gene, CDR1 is MGHRA and CDR2 is YSYEKL. CDR3 DNA sequence: TGCGCCAGCAGCCAAGCGTTGAACTACGAGCAGTACTTC. Amino acid sequence: CASSQALNYEQYF.

This clone was picked up one time. The rearrangement links TRBV18 to TRBJ1-2, with 8 bases lining up with TRBD1. Germline-derived CDR1 and CDR2 are KGHSH and LQKENI. There are 15 residues in the CDR3. V gave up 5 bases and J gave up 1 base; unmatched junction bases: 6. CDR3 in DNA: TGTGCCAGCTCAGAACGGGACAGGCATAACTATGGCTACACCTTC. Protein product: CASSERDRHNYGYTF.

The chain combines TRBV27 with TRBJ2-5; 9 bases are a match to TRBD2. The J segment lost 5 bases and the V segment lost 5 bases, leaving 6 bases of the junction unmatched. Germline V gene sequence: CDR1 MNHEY, CDR2 SMNVEV (reference sequence). This CDR3 is 14 amino acids long. The CDR3 is CASSPGLAGETQYF. The DNA of the CDR3 is TGTGCCAGCAGTCCGGGACTAGCTGGGGAGACCCAGTACTTC.

This chain joins TRBV5-4 and TRBJ1-1; 8 bases fit TRBD1. This CDR3 is built from 16 residues. The junction had 14 bases not matched to a gene; V was cut back by 5 bases and J by 5 bases. In germline, CDR1 is SGHNT, CDR2 YYREEE (reference sequence). The CDR3 reads CASSFEVDRGGTEAFF. The CDR3 coding sequence is TGTGCCAGCAGTTTCGAAGTCGACAGGGGAGGGACTGAAGCTTTCTTT. The whole variable domain, remainder taken from reference TRBV5-4 and TRBJ1-1, is ETGVTQSPTHLIKTRGQQVTLRCSSQSGHNTVSWYQQALGQGPQFIFQYYREEENGRGNFPPRFSGLQFPNYSSELNVNALELDDSALYLCASSFEVDRGGTEAFFGQGTRLTVV.

V gene TRBV5-3 combines with J gene TRBJ1-6, with 7 bases matching TRBD1. TRBV5-3 is given ORF status, its function remaining uncertain. CDR3 length equals 17 residues. The J segment lost 7 bases and the V segment lost 4 bases, leaving 14 bases of the junction unmatched. The CDR3 here is CARSAPGQSIKNSPLHF. Here the CDR3 DNA reads TGTGCCAGAAGCGCACCGGGACAGTCAATTAAAAATTCACCCCTCCACTTT.

The V call is TRBV7-9, the J call TRBJ1-1, with a weak D call TRBD1 (5 bases). Germline CDR1 is SEHNR and CDR2 is FQNEAQ (reference sequence). Trimming took off 2 bases at V and 1 base at J, with 5 bases between the two ends. The CDR3 runs to 13 residues. The CDR3 DNA is TGTGCCAGCAGCTTAAGGGGGAACACTGAAGCTTTCTTT. Translation: CASSLRGNTEAFF.

V usage is TRBV11-1 and J usage is TRBJ1-4, with 7 bases fitting TRBD1. Per germline, CDR1 SGHAT and CDR2 FQDESV (reference sequence). Trimming at V came to 3 bases and at J to 8 bases, leaving 6 bases not matched to a gene. This CDR3 comprises 14 residues. In DNA form, the CDR3 reads TGTGCCAGCAGCTTGGGAGGGGACAGCGAAAAACTGTTTTTT. Protein: CASSLGGDSEKLFF.

This chain joins TRBV7-9 and TRBJ2-1; D remains ambiguous. This CDR3 contains 13 residues. Trimming stripped 5 bases from V and 7 bases from J, with 12 bases between. Germline CDR1 reads SEHNR; CDR2 reads FQNEAQ (reference sequence). CDR3 sequence: CASSPGPENEQFF. The CDR3 bases are TGTGCCAGCAGCCCTGGGCCAGAGAATGAGCAGTTCTTC. Based on the CDR3 plus reference TRBV7-9 and TRBJ2-1, the full variable domain is DTGVSQNPRHKITKRGQNVTFRCDPISEHNRLYWYRQTLGQGPEFLTYFQNEAQLEKSRLLSDRFSAERPKGSFSTLEIQRTEQGDSAMYLCASSPGPENEQFFGPGTRLTVL.

The V gene is TRBV6-4, the J gene TRBJ2-7; D is unclear. This CDR3 comprises 13 residues. Looked up from germline, CDR1 is MRHNA and CDR2 is SNTAGT. V was trimmed by 3 bases and J by 2 bases, leaving 8 bases between them. CDR3 sequence: CASSEGIAYEQYF. The CDR3 bases are TGTGCCAGCAGTGAGGGCATCGCCTACGAGCAGTACTTC.

CDR3 protein: CASSLEQGLVGYTF. The CDR3 region has the DNA TGTGCCAGCAGCTTAGAACAGGGGCTAGTTGGCTACACCTTC. The V and J genes are TRBV7-2 and TRBJ1-2; the match to TRBD1 covers 7 bases. Germline trimming cut 1 base from V and 7 bases from J; bases unmatched to any gene: 6. The CDR3 spans 14 residues. The germline CDR1 and CDR2 sequences are SGHTA and FQGNSA.

A note on this clone: The same CDR3 is also encoded by other DNA sequences in this sample. This sequence joins TRBV7-9 and TRBJ2-5, with no clear D. With 6 bases removed from V and 5 bases from J, the gap between germline ends came to 7 bases. The germline V gene encodes CDR1 SEHNR and CDR2 FQNEAQ (reference sequence). This CDR3 region has 11 residues. The chain's CDR3 is CASSPSETQYF. The CDR3 nucleotides read TGTGCCAGCAGTCCCTCCGAGACCCAGTACTTC.

The chain carries TRBV4-2 and TRBJ1-1, with 8 bases that match TRBD1. V lost 0 bases, J lost 9 bases, and 3 bases stayed unmatched. Germline V gene lookup returns CDR1 LGHNA and CDR2 YNFKEQ. CDR3 length: 13 amino acids. As DNA, the CDR3 is TGTGCCAGCAGCCAAGATCAGGGGGCTAAAGCTTTCTTT. Encoded protein: CASSQDQGAKAFF.

Concerning this clone itself: The same CDR3 can be traced to other DNA sequences in this sample. The chain carries TRBV4-2 and TRBJ2-3; D is undetermined. The CDR3 covers 14 residues. The V gene's germline CDR1 is LGHNA and CDR2 YNFKEQ. With 1 base removed from V and 2 bases from J, the gap between germline ends came to 7 bases. The CDR3 sequence is CASSQGAFTDTQYF. The CDR3 DNA reads as TGTGCCAGCAGCCAAGGCGCCTTCACAGATACGCAGTATTTT.

V is TRBV11-2 and J is TRBJ2-1; TRBD2 aligns across 13 bases. With 5 bases clipped from V and 4 bases from J, the junction kept 8 bases outside the gene matches. CDR1 is SGHAT, CDR2 FQNNGV, per germline. The CDR3 contains 17 residues. This chain's CDR3 is CASSPGTSGESYNEQFF. The CDR3 nucleotides are TGTGCCAGCAGCCCGGGGACTAGCGGGGAATCATACAATGAGCAGTTCTTC.

This clone was picked up a small number of times. This chain uses TRBV2 with TRBJ1-4; D remains unclear. The CDR3 length is 15 residues. Per the germline V gene, CDR1 is SNHLY and CDR2 is FYNNEI. V was cut by 7 bases and J by 8 bases, with 20 bases left in between. The CDR3 nucleotides are TGTGCCAGCACCACCCCTTATCTCAGGTCCGAAAAACTGTTTTTT. Translation gives CASTTPYLRSEKLFF.

The sample holds a few counts of this clone. The gene calls are TRBV28 and TRBJ1-1; D gene ambiguous. The CDR3 spans 19 residues. CDR1 and CDR2 from the germline V gene are MDHEN and SYDVKM. Trimming cost V 1 base and J 2 bases, with 23 bases left between them. CDR3 coding DNA: TGTGCCAGCAGTTTATTGGTCGGCCTCACTCTTTCCATTAACACTGAAGCTTTCTTT. Amino acids: CASSLLVGLTLSINTEAFF.

This clone was observed once. V and J are TRBV6-1 and TRBJ2-1; the match to TRBD2 covers 14 bases. J lost 7 bases, V lost 4 bases, and 9 bases had no gene match. The CDR3 runs to 17 residues. CDR1 and CDR2 from the germline V gene are MNHNS and SASEGT. CDR3 coding DNA: TGTGCCAGCAGTGTGACTAGCGGGGGGGCCTGGTTGAATGAGCAGTTCTTC. It yields the protein CASSVTSGGAWLNEQFF.

The chain carries TRBV14 and TRBJ2-3; D assignment may be TRBD1 or TRBD2 (5 bases each). The CDR3 totals 18 residues. Germline values: CDR1 SGHDN, CDR2 FVKESK. V lost 2 bases to trimming and J lost 2 bases, with 20 bases between them. The CDR3, as DNA: TGTGCCAGCAGCCAATTAGGGACGACCCTAAAATACACAGATACGCAGTATTTT. It is translated as CASSQLGTTLKYTDTQYF.

The CDR3 is CASSFAGTTGYGYTF. The CDR3 nucleotides are TGCGCCAGCAGCTTTGCCGGGACAACTGGCTATGGCTACACCTTC. V and J are TRBV5-1 and TRBJ1-2; weak D call: TRBD1 (6 bases). Germline assignment: CDR1 SGHRS and CDR2 YFSETQ. CDR3 size: 15 residues. V was shortened by 2 bases and J by 4 bases, with 15 bases between the two germline ends. Drawing the rest from reference TRBV5-1 and TRBJ1-2, the complete variable domain is KAGVTQTPRYLIKTRGQQVTLSCSPISGHRSVSWYQQTPGQGLQFLFEYFSETQRNKGNFPGRFSGRQFSNSRSEMNVSTLELGDSALYLCASSFAGTTGYGYTFGSGTRLTVV.

The chain combines TRBV6-2 or TRBV6-3 with TRBJ1-1, with D hard to call. The CDR3 has 10 amino acids. V was trimmed by 4 bases and J by 10 bases, leaving 7 bases between them. Germline-derived CDR1 and CDR2 are MNHEY and SVGEGT. The CDR3 sequence is CASSFLSAFF. In nucleotides, the CDR3 is TGTGCCAGCAGTTTTTTATCAGCTTTCTTT.

The table lists this clone with a count of one. The chain carries TRBV11-1 and TRBJ2-7; a possible D gene is TRBD1 (5 bases). Trimming cost V 8 bases and J 5 bases, with 16 bases left between them. CDR1 is SGHAT and CDR2 is FQDESV in the germline V gene (reference sequence). This CDR3 contains 13 residues. In nucleotides, the CDR3 is TGTGCCAGCGGGCCCCCAGGGCGGCACGAGCAGTACTTC. Its translation is CASGPPGRHEQYF.

Details on this clone: The sample holds other DNA sequences that translate to the same CDR3. This chain uses TRBV5-4 with TRBJ1-5; D remains unclear. V lost 0 bases to trimming and J lost 4 bases, with 5 bases between them. The CDR3 has 13 amino acids. In germline, CDR1 is SGHNT, CDR2 YYREEE (reference sequence). DNA for the CDR3: TGTGCCAGCAGCTTGGACAGAAATCAGCCCCAGCATTTT. It codes for CASSLDRNQPQHF.

This rearrangement joins TRBV30 to TRBJ2-5; tentative D call: TRBD2 (6 bases). This CDR3 has 13 amino acids. Trimming took 4 bases from V and 4 from J, leaving 13 bases between them. The V gene's germline CDR1 is GTSNPN and CDR2 SVGIG (reference sequence). The CDR3 reads CAWNKLGGETQYF. DNA of the CDR3: TGTGCCTGGAACAAATTGGGGGGAGAGACCCAGTACTTC.

In this sample, this clone turned up once. The genes are TRBV7-2 and TRBJ2-3, with 8 bases that match TRBD2. The junction had 4 bases not matched to a gene; V was cut back by 6 bases and J by 2 bases. CDR1 SGHTA and CDR2 FQGNSA come from the germline V gene. There are 14 residues in the CDR3. CDR3 protein: CASRLGGATDTQYF. The CDR3 DNA follows: TGTGCCAGCAGACTCGGGGGGGCCACAGATACGCAGTATTTT. The complete variable domain, with remaining parts taken from reference TRBV7-2 and TRBJ2-3, reads GAGVSQSPSNKVTEKGKDVELRCDPISGHTALYWYRQSLGQGLEFLIYFQGNSAPDKSGLPSDRFSAERTGGSVSTLTIQRTQQEDSAVYLCASRLGGATDTQYFGPGTRLTVL.